These T cell receptor beta chains were read from a single sample in a study of cytomegalovirus exposure and HLA in healthy donors. Using immunoSEQ multiplex PCR, the repertoire was profiled, and TCRdb retains in-frame clones only, with some absent. The sample lists 140,000 to 150,000 clones, roughly 80% occurring once. Material: PBMCs. The receptors here all came from a woman aged 40-49 years in good health and CMV-seropositive. CDR3s include the opening cysteine and the closing phenylalanine or tryptophan. The D gene is left open where the match is weak. Clone size appears in some rows only: once, few, many, or a class for an expanded clone.

j_gene: TRBJ2-5
abundance: -
v_gene: TRBV30
d_gene: TRBD2
CDR3nt: TGTGCCTGGAGTAAAACTACGGGGGGTCAAGAGACCCAGTACTTC
CDR3aa: CAWSKTTGGQETQYF

j_gene: TRBJ2-2
abundance: -
v_gene: TRBV19
d_gene: -
CDR3nt: TGTGCCAGTAGTGTCCAGGCGACGGTGAACACCGGGGAGCTGTTTTTT
CDR3aa: CASSVQATVNTGELFF

j_gene: TRBJ2-1
abundance: once
v_gene: TRBV9
d_gene: -
CDR3nt: TGTGCCAGCAGCGAGGCCCCCGGGGGTAGCTCCTACAATGAGCAGTTCTTC
CDR3aa: CASSEAPGGSSYNEQFF

j_gene: TRBJ2-1
abundance: -
v_gene: TRBV7-9
d_gene: -
CDR3nt: TGTGCCAGCAGCCCTAGCTCCTACAATGAGCAGTTCTTC
CDR3aa: CASSPSSYNEQFF

j_gene: TRBJ1-1
abundance: -
v_gene: TRBV6-5
d_gene: -
CDR3nt: TGTGCCAGCAGTTACAGGGGGAGCACTGAAGCTTTCTTT
CDR3aa: CASSYRGSTEAFF

j_gene: TRBJ1-1
abundance: -
v_gene: TRBV4-2
d_gene: -
CDR3nt: TGTGCCAGCAGCCAAGGGGGGGCTGAAGCTTTCTTT
CDR3aa: CASSQGGAEAFF

j_gene: TRBJ1-5
abundance: -
v_gene: TRBV19
d_gene: TRBD1
CDR3nt: TGTGCCAGTGACCAGGAGGGACAGGGATATCAGCCCCAGCATTTT
CDR3aa: CASDQEGQGYQPQHF

j_gene: TRBJ2-1
abundance: -
v_gene: TRBV4-1
d_gene: TRBD2
CDR3nt: TGCGCCAGCAGCCATCCCCTTCGGGGGGATGAGCAGTTCTTC
CDR3aa: CASSHPLRGDEQFF

j_gene: TRBJ1-1
abundance: -
v_gene: TRBV19
d_gene: -
CDR3nt: TGTGCCAGTAGTATACAGGGGACGAACACTGAAGCTTTCTTT
CDR3aa: CASSIQGTNTEAFF

j_gene: TRBJ2-7
abundance: once
v_gene: TRBV13
d_gene: -
CDR3nt: TGTGCCAGCAGCTTACGGGGAAACCTCTACGAGCAGTACTTC
CDR3aa: CASSLRGNLYEQYF

j_gene: TRBJ1-2
abundance: -
v_gene: TRBV14
d_gene: TRBD1
CDR3nt: TGTGCCAGCAGCCAACACGCCGGGACAGGGGGCGCCGGCTATGGCTACACCTTC
CDR3aa: CASSQHAGTGGAGYGYTF

j_gene: TRBJ1-4
abundance: few
v_gene: TRBV18
d_gene: -
CDR3nt: TGTGCCAGCTCACCAACGGGAGTATCGACTAATGAAAAACTGTTTTTT
CDR3aa: CASSPTGVSTNEKLFF

j_gene: TRBJ1-1
abundance: -
v_gene: TRBV19
d_gene: TRBD1
CDR3nt: TGTGCCAGTAGTAGACAGGGGGCTGAAGCTTTCTTT
CDR3aa: CASSRQGAEAFF